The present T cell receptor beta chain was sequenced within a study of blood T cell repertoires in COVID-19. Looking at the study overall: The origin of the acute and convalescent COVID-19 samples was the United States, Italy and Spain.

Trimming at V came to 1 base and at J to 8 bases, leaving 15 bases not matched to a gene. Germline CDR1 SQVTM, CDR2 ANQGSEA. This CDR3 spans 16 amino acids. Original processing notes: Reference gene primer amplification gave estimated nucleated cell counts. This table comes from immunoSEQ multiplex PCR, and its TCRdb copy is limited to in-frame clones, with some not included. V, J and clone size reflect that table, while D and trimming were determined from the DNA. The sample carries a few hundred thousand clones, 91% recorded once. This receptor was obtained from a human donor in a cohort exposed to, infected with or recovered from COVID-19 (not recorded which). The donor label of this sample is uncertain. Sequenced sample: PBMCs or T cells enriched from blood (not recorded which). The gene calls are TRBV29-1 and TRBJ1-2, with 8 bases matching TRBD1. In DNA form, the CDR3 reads TGCAGCGTTGAAGTTCGGACTCGAACAGGGGGAGACGGCTACACCTTC. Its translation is CSVEVRTRTGGDGYTF. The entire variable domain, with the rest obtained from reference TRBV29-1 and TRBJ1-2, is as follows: SAVISQKPSRDICQRGTSLTIQCQVDSQVTMMFWYRQQPGQSLTLIATANQGSEATYESGFVIDKFPISRPNLTFSTLTVSNMSPEDSSIYLCSVEVRTRTGGDGYTFGSGTRLTVV.